The TCR beta chain under discussion was sequenced for a study of identical twins. MiXCR was run by TCRdb on the 5' RACE reads, yielding one entry per CDR3 protein. The table shows roughly 1.6 million distinct CDR3 sequences, with about 32% occurring only once. Losses at the gene ends were 6 bases for V and 0 bases for J; bases not matched to a gene: 11. This CDR3 comprises 17 residues. The V gene's germline CDR1 is KGHSH and CDR2 LQKENI. The chain has TRBV18 and TRBJ2-3; 8 positions match TRBD1. Material for sequencing was cord blood. The sequence was collected from a newborn girl in good health. The CDR3 reads CASSRLLQGASTDTQYF. CDR3 bases: TGTGCCAGCTCCCGGCTGTTGCAGGGGGCTAGCACAGATACGCAGTATTTT.